The 14 T cell receptor beta chains listed next were all sequenced from one sample in a study of response to subunit inactivated influenza vaccine. TCRdb processed the RT-PCR reads anew with MiXCR; each CDR3 protein has one entry. The table lists approximately 500,000 distinct CDR3 sequences, 10% to 15% of them singletons. Sequences were derived from PBMCs from blood, sampled 40 to 50 days after vaccination. The receptors come from a man aged 50 to 59 who received an inactivated influenza vaccine.

This clonotype was seen at least ten times. The chain joins TRBV20-1 to TRBJ2-1, with 7 bases that match TRBD1. The CDR3 is 14 residues long. Germline V CDR1 and CDR2: DFQATT, SNEGSKA (reference sequence). V lost 5 bases, J lost 6 bases, and 10 bases stayed unmatched. CDR3 residues: CSAQTGTALNEQFF. In DNA, the CDR3 is TGCAGTGCTCAGACAGGGACCGCGCTCAATGAGCAGTTCTTC.

This rearrangement joins TRBV7-2 to TRBJ1-4; 7 bases match TRBD1. V was clipped by 5 bases and J by 6 bases; unmatched bases: 6. Germline CDR1 SGHTA, CDR2 FQGNSA. The length of the CDR3 is 14 residues. CDR3 nucleotides: TGTGCCAGCAGCCCCAGGGGGGCGGATGAAAAACTGTTTTTT. This encodes CASSPRGADEKLFF.

This clonotype was seen at least ten times. The chain employs TRBV13 and TRBJ1-2; TRBD1 matches at 11 bases. The germline CDR1 and CDR2 sequences are PRHDT and FYEKMQ (reference sequence). V lost 5 bases and J lost 6; bases outside the gene matches: 2. The CDR3 spans 13 residues. The CDR3 coding sequence is TGTGCCAGCAGCCGGGGACAGGGGGATGGCTACACCTTC. Protein product: CASSRGQGDGYTF.

This clonotype has more than one count but fewer than ten. J is TRBJ2-3 and V is TRBV2; D might be TRBD1 (6 bases). CDR3 length: 14 residues. Germline V gene lookup returns CDR1 SNHLY and CDR2 FYNNEI. V was cut by 3 bases and J by 6 bases, with 13 bases left in between. The CDR3 bases are TGTGCCAGCAGTGATGTGGGGGCGTCTGATACGCAGTATTTT. This gives the protein CASSDVGASDTQYF.

This clonotype was seen many times. The chain links TRBV29-1 to TRBJ2-1; no reliable D call. There are 11 residues in the CDR3. Deletions cut 4 bases from V and 7 bases from J, with 8 bases between. The germline CDR1 and CDR2 sequences are SQVTM and ANQGSEA. In nucleotides, the CDR3 is TGCAGCGTTGCCCAGAGAAATGAGCAGTTCTTC. Residues: CSVAQRNEQFF.

The rearrangement joins TRBV6-2 or TRBV6-3 to TRBJ2-1; D is perhaps TRBD1 (7 bases). The CDR3 has 16 amino acids. Per the germline V gene, CDR1 is MNHEY and CDR2 is SVGEGT. V lost 6 bases and J 9 bases, leaving 24 bases between the germline ends. CDR3 region: CASRGGINRGRGEQFF. The CDR3 region has the DNA TGTGCCAGCAGAGGAGGGATAAACAGGGGTAGAGGTGAGCAGTTCTTC.

The chain has TRBV6-2 or TRBV6-3 and TRBJ2-7; 7 bases map to TRBD1. The V gene's germline CDR1 is MNHEY and CDR2 SVGEGT. J lost 3 bases, V lost 4 bases, and 9 bases had no gene match. This CDR3 spans 15 amino acids. CDR3 bases: TGTGCCAGCAGTTTTCACAGGGGACCGAACTACGAGCAGTACTTC. This gives the protein CASSFHRGPNYEQYF.

The chain uses TRBV2 and TRBJ2-1; D gene uncertain. This CDR3 contains 14 residues. Germline assignment: CDR1 SNHLY and CDR2 FYNNEI. The germline V and J ends were trimmed by 1 base and 2 bases, with 6 bases remaining between them. CDR3 amino acids: CASSEVYTYNEQFF. The CDR3 nucleotides read TGTGCCAGCAGTGAAGTGTACACCTACAATGAGCAGTTCTTC.

This clonotype occurred many times. V gene TRBV11-2 combines with J gene TRBJ2-3, with TRBD2 matching over 12 bases. The junction had 7 bases not matched to a gene; V was cut back by 3 bases and J by 0 bases. The CDR3 covers 18 residues. CDR1 SGHAT and CDR2 FQNNGV come from the germline V gene. The chain's CDR3 is CASSFFTSGGTSTDTQYF. CDR3 nucleotide sequence: TGTGCCAGCAGCTTCTTTACTAGCGGGGGGACTAGCACAGATACGCAGTATTTT.

This sequence joins TRBV28 and TRBJ1-6; TRBD1 aligns across 7 bases. Germline CDR1 MDHEN, CDR2 SYDVKM. CDR3 length equals 13 residues. With V trimmed by 5 bases and J by 7 bases, 2 bases remained unmatched. The CDR3 protein is CASSRDSNSPLHF. DNA for the CDR3: TGTGCCAGCAGTCGGGACAGCAATTCACCCCTCCACTTT.

V usage is TRBV10-3 and J usage is TRBJ2-5; 7 nucleotides match TRBD2. Germline V gene data show CDR1 as ENHRY and CDR2 as SYGVKD. J gave up 1 base and V 6 bases, and 5 bases lay outside the gene matches. This CDR3 region has 14 residues. This CDR3 reads CAIRLGGSQETQYF. CDR3 coding DNA: TGTGCCATCAGGCTCGGGGGGTCCCAAGAGACCCAGTACTTC.

V usage is TRBV3-1 and J usage is TRBJ1-1; weak D call: TRBD1 (5 bases). The CDR3 has 17 amino acids. The germline gives CDR1 LGHDT, CDR2 YNNKEL (reference sequence). The V and J ends lost 0 bases and 6 bases respectively, with 20 bases between them. The DNA of the CDR3 is TGTGCCAGCAGCCAAGATCTTACTACAGGAAAACAGGCTGAAGCTTTCTTT. Translated: CASSQDLTTGKQAEAFF.

This CDR3 is CASSDSGKQYF. CDR3 in DNA: TGTGCCAGCAGTGATTCAGGGAAACAGTACTTC. This chain connects TRBV6-2 or TRBV6-3 to TRBJ2-7, with TRBD1 as a possible D gene (5 bases). CDR1 and CDR2 (germline): MNHEY, SVGEGT. The CDR3 spans 11 residues. V was pared by 5 bases and J by 10 bases, with 12 bases between.

This clonotype was counted many times. This chain connects TRBV7-9 to TRBJ2-4; D gene unclear. Germline values: CDR1 SEHNR, CDR2 FQNEAQ (reference sequence). This CDR3 is 11 amino acids long. V lost 2 bases, J lost 9 bases, and 5 bases lay in between. CDR3 coding DNA: TGTGCCAGCAGCTTACTTGGCATTCAGTACTTC. It specifies CASSLLGIQYF.